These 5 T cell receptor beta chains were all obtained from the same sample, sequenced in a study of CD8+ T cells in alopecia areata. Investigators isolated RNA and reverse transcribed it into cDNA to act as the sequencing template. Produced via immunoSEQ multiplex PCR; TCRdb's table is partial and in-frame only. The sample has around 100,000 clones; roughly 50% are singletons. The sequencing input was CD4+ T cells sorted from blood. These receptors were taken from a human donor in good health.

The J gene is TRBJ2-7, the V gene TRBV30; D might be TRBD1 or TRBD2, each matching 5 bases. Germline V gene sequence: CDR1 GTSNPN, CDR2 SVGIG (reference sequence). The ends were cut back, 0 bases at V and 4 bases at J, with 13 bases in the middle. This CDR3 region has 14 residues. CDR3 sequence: CAWSVGQGPYEQYF. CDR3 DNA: TGTGCCTGGAGTGTGGGTCAGGGACCTTACGAGCAGTACTTC.

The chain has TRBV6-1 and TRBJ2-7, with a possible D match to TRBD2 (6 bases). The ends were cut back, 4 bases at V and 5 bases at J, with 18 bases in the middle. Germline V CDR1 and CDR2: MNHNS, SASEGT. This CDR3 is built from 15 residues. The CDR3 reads CASSGADRGGDEQYF. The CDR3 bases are TGTGCCAGCAGTGGAGCGGACCGCGGAGGGGACGAGCAGTACTTC.

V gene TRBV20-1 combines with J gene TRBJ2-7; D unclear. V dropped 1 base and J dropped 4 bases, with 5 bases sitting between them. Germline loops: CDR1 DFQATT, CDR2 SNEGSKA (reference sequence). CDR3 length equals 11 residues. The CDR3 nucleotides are TGCAGTGCTAGAGGGGGATACGAGCAGTACTTC. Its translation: CSARGGYEQYF.

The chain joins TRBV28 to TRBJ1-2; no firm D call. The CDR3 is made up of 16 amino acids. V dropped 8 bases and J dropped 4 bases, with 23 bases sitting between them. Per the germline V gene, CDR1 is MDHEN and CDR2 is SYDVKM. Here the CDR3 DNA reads TGTGCCAGCGGCCCTAGTTTCGTTGGAGGTAGCTATGGCTACACCTTC. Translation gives CASGPSFVGGSYGYTF.

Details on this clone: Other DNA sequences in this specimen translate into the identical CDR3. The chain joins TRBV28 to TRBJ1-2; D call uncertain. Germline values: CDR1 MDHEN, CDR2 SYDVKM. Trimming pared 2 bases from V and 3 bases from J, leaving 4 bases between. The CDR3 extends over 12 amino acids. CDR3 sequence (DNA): TGTGCCAGCAGTTTAGGGTACTATGGCTACACCTTC. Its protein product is CASSLGYYGYTF.